This TCR beta chain is from a study of molecular identifiers for immune sequencing clone quantification. Study-wide results and limits: Sizes of clones that are highly expanded could be underestimated (if identical TCR molecules share a barcode). The study found clones above 20 RNA copies held over 97% of effector molecules and under 1% in naive cells.

As previously described, bulk TCR libraries were made using listed TCR primers. Each CDR3 protein gets one entry after TCRdb re-called the PCR reads with MiXCR. This table holds about 320,000 distinct CDR3 sequences, 20% to 25% found once. This clonotype was counted many times. Its antigen remains unknown. CDR1 and CDR2 (germline): WSHSY, SAAADI. The germline V and J ends were trimmed by 7 bases and 7 bases, with 20 bases remaining between them. The CDR3 consists of 15 residues. The sorting of naive CD8 T cells used the CD8+CD4-CCR7+CD45RA+ phenotype. The chain uses TRBV10-2 and TRBJ2-1; D gene ambiguous. This sequence was found in a human donor in good health. Some libraries in this study had Jurkat cell RNA spiked in. The sequenced sample was naive CD8+ T cells from blood, with Jurkat cell RNA spiked in. As for subset: FACS-sorted CD8+CD4-CCR7+CD45RA+ naive T cells. The CDR3 loop reads CASTDPLPSTNEQFF. The DNA of the CDR3 is TGCGCCAGCACAGATCCCTTACCGTCGACTAATGAGCAGTTCTTC.